This TCR beta chain was retrieved from a study of lung T cells in sarcoidosis with Löfgren's syndrome. TCRdb redid the calling of the reads with MiXCR, one entry per CDR3 protein. The table records 15,000 to 25,000 distinct CDR3 sequences, roughly a fifth of them present only once. V was cut by 3 bases and J by 3 bases, with 2 bases left in between. The CDR3 length is 11 residues. The TCR originated in a human donor with sarcoidosis (Löfgren's syndrome or another form), or a control subject (not recorded which). Specimen: CD4+ T cells from bronchoalveolar lavage. The V call is TRBV12-3 or TRBV12-4, the J call TRBJ1-1; D not certain. CDR3 protein: CASSFYTEAFF. The CDR3 region has the DNA TGTGCCAGCAGTTTTTACACTGAAGCTTTCTTT.